This T cell receptor (beta chain) was recorded in a study of regulatory T cells in long-lasting Graves disease. Study information: Graves' patients who were just diagnosed had used antithyroid drugs for under 3 months. General observations from the study: Preferential use of TRBV28, TRBJ1-2 and TRBJ2-5 was seen in persistent disease. New patients shared fewer public clonotypes (roughly 1,000) than persistent patients did (over 2,500).

CDR1 and CDR2 from the germline V gene are SGHDN and FVKESK. V lost 4 bases to trimming and J lost 2 bases; unmatched junction nucleotides: 7. The CDR3 loop spans 16 amino acids. The time point here: newly diagnosed GD, antithyroid drugs for less than 3 months. Construction of the TCR library relied on RNA isolated from PBMCs. The authors drew 9 to 10 milliliters of peripheral blood into EDTA tubes. This clonotype was seen a handful of times. Antigen unknown. Arm-PCR of CDR3 regions with iRepertoire HTBI primers generated TCR beta libraries. TCRdb processed the multiplex PCR reads anew with MiXCR; each CDR3 protein has one entry. The sample holds 400,000 to 500,000 distinct CDR3 sequences, roughly 15% seen once. This same sample was also taken into another study, of T cells in Graves' hyperthyroidism and ophthalmopathy.

The gene calls are TRBV14 and TRBJ1-2, with 10 bases fitting TRBD1. The sample was peripheral blood mononuclear cells (PBMCs), taken at new diagnosis, from a patient treated with antithyroid drugs. The TCR comes from a woman aged 18-30 years with Graves disease. The CDR3 region is CASSPPWGQGNYGYTF. Here the CDR3 DNA reads TGTGCCAGCAGCCCCCCCTGGGGACAGGGGAACTATGGCTACACCTTC. Based on the CDR3 plus reference TRBV14 and TRBJ1-2, the full variable domain is EAGVTQFPSHSVIEKGQTVTLRCDPISGHDNLYWYRRVMGKEIKFLLHFVKESKQDESGMPNNRFLAERTGGTYSTLKVQPAELEDSGVYFCASSPPWGQGNYGYTFGSGTRLTVV.